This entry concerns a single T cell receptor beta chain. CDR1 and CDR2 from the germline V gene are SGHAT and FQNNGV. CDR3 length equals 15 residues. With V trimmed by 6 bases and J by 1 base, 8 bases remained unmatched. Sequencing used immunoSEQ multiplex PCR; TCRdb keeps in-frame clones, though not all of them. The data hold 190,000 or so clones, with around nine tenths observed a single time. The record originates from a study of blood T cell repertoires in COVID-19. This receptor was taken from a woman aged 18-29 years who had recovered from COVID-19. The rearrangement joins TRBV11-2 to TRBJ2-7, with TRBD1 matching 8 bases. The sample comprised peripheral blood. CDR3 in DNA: TGTGCCAGCAGACGTCCGGGACAGGCGTCCTACGAGCAGTACTTC. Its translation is CASRRPGQASYEQYF.